The 27 T cell receptor beta chains listed next were all sequenced from one sample in a study of cytomegalovirus exposure and HLA in healthy donors. The primer mix had 60 Vbeta and 13 Jbeta primers. The repertoire was sequenced with immunoSEQ multiplex PCR; TCRdb's copy has only in-frame clones and lacks some. The sample holds 100,000 to 150,000 clones, 70% to 85% seen once. Specimen: PBMCs. The source of these receptors is a woman aged 45-59 years in good health and CMV-seronegative.

The chain links TRBV28 to TRBJ1-3; no definite D call. The CDR3 runs to 16 residues. Trimming shortened V by 6 bases and J by 0 bases, and 15 bases separated the two germline ends. Germline V gene lookup returns CDR1 MDHEN and CDR2 SYDVKM. The CDR3 protein is CASSPGGGPSGNTIYF. As DNA, the CDR3 is TGTGCCAGCAGCCCCGGCGGAGGACCCTCTGGAAACACCATATATTTT.

The V call is TRBV23-1, the J call TRBJ2-1; tentative D call: TRBD2 (6 bases). TRBV23-1 is labeled an ORF, and its function is uncertain. The CDR3 loop spans 14 amino acids. V dropped 6 bases and J dropped 7 bases, with 16 bases sitting between them. CDR3 coding DNA: TGCGCCAGCAGCCTCGAGACTAGTATAAATGAGCAGTTCTTC. Translated: CASSLETSINEQFF.

The chain is built from TRBV6-1 and TRBJ2-3, with 10 bases matching TRBD2. CDR3 length: 14 amino acids. The germline V gene encodes CDR1 MNHNS and CDR2 SASEGT. V was pared by 6 bases and J by 3 bases, with 3 bases of the junction left unmatched. CDR3 in DNA: TGTGCCAGCAGACCGGGACTAGCGACAGATACGCAGTATTTT. It yields the protein CASRPGLATDTQYF.

This sequence joins TRBV5-1 and TRBJ2-2, with D perhaps TRBD1 (5 bases). Trimming removed 5 bases from V and 8 bases from J, with 19 bases in between. Germline values: CDR1 SGHRS, CDR2 YFSETQ. The CDR3 is 15 amino acids. The CDR3 loop reads CASSLRSQGVGELFF. For the CDR3, the DNA is TGCGCCAGCAGTCTCAGGTCTCAGGGCGTGGGGGAGCTGTTTTTT.

The chain has TRBV28 and TRBJ2-5; 14 nucleotides match TRBD2. In germline, CDR1 is MDHEN, CDR2 SYDVKM. The CDR3 is 19 residues long. V lost 4 bases, J lost 3 bases, and 13 bases stayed unmatched. The CDR3 protein is CASSYPLSTSGRAEETQYF. The CDR3, as DNA: TGTGCCAGCAGTTACCCACTATCGACTAGCGGGAGGGCCGAAGAGACCCAGTACTTC.

There are a few counts of this clone. This sample also contains other DNA sequences that code for the same CDR3. V gene TRBV6-6 combines with J gene TRBJ2-7; TRBD1 is a possible D gene (6 bases). The CDR3 extends over 12 amino acids. Trimming removed 5 bases from V and 4 bases from J, with 9 bases in between. Germline V gene lookup returns CDR1 MNHNY and CDR2 SVGAGI (reference sequence). CDR3 nucleotides: TGTGCCAGCAGTCACAGGGAGTACGAGCAGTACTTC. Its protein product is CASSHREYEQYF.

CDR3: CASSQDLSGTGVMQETQYF. CDR3 nucleotides: TGTGCCAGCAGCCAAGATCTGTCGGGGACAGGGGTTATGCAAGAGACCCAGTACTTC. The rearrangement links TRBV14 to TRBJ2-5; 10 positions match TRBD1. The V gene's germline CDR1 is SGHDN and CDR2 FVKESK. V dropped 0 bases and J dropped 2; count of bases not matched to a gene: 12. This CDR3 spans 19 amino acids. The whole variable domain, filled in from reference TRBV14 and TRBJ2-5, reads EAGVTQFPSHSVIEKGQTVTLRCDPISGHDNLYWYRRVMGKEIKFLLHFVKESKQDESGMPNNRFLAERTGGTYSTLKVQPAELEDSGVYFCASSQDLSGTGVMQETQYFGPGTRLLVL.

The chain couples TRBV7-6 to TRBJ2-7; 8 bases match TRBD1. V was clipped by 4 bases and J by 1 base; unmatched bases: 3. Germline CDR1 SGHVS, CDR2 FNYEAQ. This CDR3 spans 14 amino acids. CDR3 in amino acids: CASSSQGGSYEQYF. The DNA of the CDR3 is TGTGCCAGCAGCTCACAGGGGGGATCCTACGAGCAGTACTTC.

The rearrangement uses TRBV29-1 and TRBJ2-7, with TRBD1 matching over 8 bases. This CDR3 comprises 13 residues. Germline V gene data show CDR1 as SQVTM and CDR2 as ANQGSEA. The junction had 3 bases not matched to a gene; V was cut back by 3 bases and J by 2 bases. The CDR3 loop is CSVEEQGAYEQYF. DNA of the CDR3: TGCAGCGTTGAGGAACAGGGGGCCTACGAGCAGTACTTC.

This clone was counted only a few times. Its ends do not fully match the called genes, so a read error is possible. The chain couples TRBV7-9 to TRBJ1-6; 10 bases line up with TRBD1. CDR1 is SEHNR and CDR2 is FQNEAQ in the germline V gene (reference sequence). The CDR3 totals 16 residues. The CDR3 DNA follows: TGTTCCAGCAGCTCCGGACAGGGGGCCTATAATTCACCCCTCCACTTT. Its protein product is CSSSSGQGAYNSPLHF. The complete variable domain, with remaining parts taken from reference TRBV7-9 and TRBJ1-6, reads DTGVSQNPRHKITKRGQNVTFRCDPISEHNRLYWYRQTLGQGPEFLTYFQNEAQLEKSRLLSDRFSAERPKGSFSTLEIQRTEQGDSAMYLCSSSSGQGAYNSPLHFGNGTRLTVT.

V is TRBV5-6 and J is TRBJ1-5, with 9 bases aligning to TRBD1. The ends lost 0 bases at V and 7 bases at J; junction bases unmatched: 5. The CDR3 sequence is 15 residues long. CDR1 and CDR2 from the germline V gene are SGHDT and YYEEEE. CDR3 in DNA: TGTGCCAGCAGCTTGGCCGAGACAGGGGGACAGCCCCAGCATTTT. Its protein is CASSLAETGGQPQHF.

The V and J genes are TRBV7-3 and TRBJ2-5; 10 bases agree with TRBD2. Germline V CDR1 and CDR2: SGHTA, FQGTGA. After removal of 4 bases from V and 5 bases from J, the junction contained 13 bases not matched to a gene. The CDR3 covers 17 residues. The CDR3 is CASSSSSSGSRGETQYF. The CDR3 DNA sequence: TGTGCCAGCAGCTCCAGCTCTAGCGGGAGCAGGGGGGAGACCCAGTACTTC.

The chain recombines TRBV28 with TRBJ2-3; the D gene is possibly TRBD1 (6 bases). Trimming removed 1 base from V and 2 bases from J, with 16 bases in between. The CDR3 totals 17 residues. The germline CDR1 and CDR2 sequences are MDHEN and SYDVKM. CDR3 amino acids: CASSLSLGTLDTDTQYF. CDR3 DNA sequence: TGTGCCAGCAGTTTATCCTTGGGGACACTGGACACAGATACGCAGTATTTT.

The table lists this clone with a few counts. This may arise from a read error, as a much more abundant clone is one base away. The same CDR3 also results from other DNA sequences found in this sample. This chain links TRBV9 with TRBJ2-7; maybe TRBD1 (6 bases). The CDR3 is 14 residues long. Germline-derived CDR1 and CDR2 are SGDLS and YYNGEE. Trimming stripped 0 bases from V and 4 bases from J, with 11 bases between. CDR3 loop: CASSVEGQGYEQYF. CDR3 DNA: TGTGCCAGCAGCGTAGAGGGGCAGGGGTACGAGCAGTACTTC.

This chain joins TRBV5-1 and TRBJ2-7; 12 bases match TRBD2. V lost 5 bases to trimming and J lost 3 bases; unmatched junction nucleotides: 6. From germline, CDR1 is SGHRS and CDR2 YFSETQ. The CDR3 extends over 15 amino acids. The CDR3 spells CASSLTSGSYYEQYF. CDR3 in DNA: TGCGCCAGCAGTCTGACTAGCGGGAGTTACTACGAGCAGTACTTC.

This clone was counted between two and nine times. The chain links TRBV4-3 to TRBJ2-1; 13 bases match TRBD2. Trimming at V came to 4 bases and at J to 2 bases, leaving 11 bases not matched to a gene. Germline assignment: CDR1 LGHNA and CDR2 YSLEER. The CDR3 is made up of 19 amino acids. CDR3 bases: TGCGCCAGCAGCCCAGGACTAGCGGGAGTGTTTGGACCCTACAATGAGCAGTTCTTC. Its translation: CASSPGLAGVFGPYNEQFF.

This clone was observed a few times. V gene TRBV30 combines with J gene TRBJ1-5; the match to TRBD1 covers 9 bases. This CDR3 contains 14 residues. CDR1 GTSNPN and CDR2 SVGIG come from the germline V gene (reference sequence). After removal of 2 bases from V and 5 bases from J, the junction contained 4 bases not matched to a gene. The chain's CDR3 is CAWSPGTGYQPQHF. The DNA for the CDR3 is TGTGCCTGGAGTCCCGGGACAGGGTATCAGCCCCAGCATTTT.

This rearrangement joins TRBV9 to TRBJ1-4; a possible D gene is TRBD1 (6 bases). In germline, CDR1 is SGDLS, CDR2 YYNGEE. V gave up 0 bases and J gave up 4 bases, with 16 bases separating them. The CDR3 sequence is 17 residues long. The CDR3 is CASSVVGPGVINEKLFF. CDR3 in DNA: TGTGCCAGCAGCGTAGTTGGCCCAGGGGTCATTAATGAAAAACTGTTTTTT.

The rearrangement joins TRBV28 to TRBJ2-5, with 7 bases fitting TRBD2. CDR1 MDHEN and CDR2 SYDVKM come from the germline V gene. The CDR3 is 13 amino acids. Unmatched junction bases numbered 1, after V lost 2 bases and J lost 4 bases. The CDR3 region has the DNA TGTGCCAGCAGTTTAGCGGGAGCAGAGACCCAGTACTTC. It is translated as CASSLAGAETQYF.

The rearrangement uses TRBV7-2 and TRBJ2-2, with 7 bases identical to TRBD2. Looked up from germline, CDR1 is SGHTA and CDR2 is FQGNSA. Losses at the gene ends were 1 base for V and 4 bases for J; bases not matched to a gene: 3. The CDR3 is 15 residues long. The CDR3 sequence: CASSLEIAGTGELFF. The CDR3 DNA reads TGTGCCAGCAGCTTAGAAATAGCGGGCACCGGGGAGCTGTTTTTT.

The chain carries TRBV7-9 and TRBJ1-1; 8 nucleotides match TRBD1. The V gene's germline CDR1 is SEHNR and CDR2 FQNEAQ (reference sequence). The CDR3 sequence is 16 residues long. The V and J ends lost 3 bases and 0 bases, in that order; junction bases with no gene match: 6. CDR3 loop: CASSLPGGVMNTEAFF. In DNA, the CDR3 is TGTGCCAGCAGCTTGCCAGGGGGCGTCATGAACACTGAAGCTTTCTTT.

The J gene is TRBJ2-7, the V gene TRBV4-2; 10 nucleotides agree with TRBD1. Trimming at V came to 0 bases and at J to 2 bases, leaving 7 bases not matched to a gene. The CDR3 contains 17 residues. Germline V gives CDR1 LGHNA, CDR2 YNFKEQ. CDR3 bases: TGTGCCAGCAGCCAAGATCCATGGGGACAGGGGACCTACGAGCAGTACTTC. It specifies CASSQDPWGQGTYEQYF.

This clone came up a few times. This chain links TRBV19 with TRBJ2-7; D remains unclear. Germline CDR1 reads LNHDA; CDR2 reads SQIVND (reference sequence). The CDR3 runs 15 residues. The V gene lost 4 bases and the J gene lost 3 bases, with 16 bases spanning the gap. The CDR3: CASSSTTPLLYEQYF. CDR3 nucleotides: TGTGCCAGTAGTAGCACTACGCCCCTCCTCTACGAGCAGTACTTC.

This chain connects TRBV4-2 to TRBJ2-2; the D gene is possibly TRBD1 (6 bases). This CDR3 comprises 16 residues. Germline V gene data show CDR1 as LGHNA and CDR2 as YNFKEQ. Trimming shortened V by 1 base and J by 8 bases, and 17 bases separated the two germline ends. The CDR3 DNA sequence: TGTGCCAGCAGCCAAGGCCTGGGGGCAGGGTCAGGGGAGCTGTTTTTT. Protein sequence: CASSQGLGAGSGELFF.

J is TRBJ2-1 and V is TRBV9, with TRBD1 identical over 7 bases. CDR1 and CDR2 (germline): SGDLS, YYNGEE. The CDR3 runs to 17 residues. V lost 0 bases, J lost 4 bases, and 10 bases stayed unmatched. CDR3 nucleotide sequence: TGTGCCAGCAGCGTAGAATACCCCGGGACAGATTACAATGAGCAGTTCTTC. As protein: CASSVEYPGTDYNEQFF.

This rearrangement joins TRBV7-2 to TRBJ2-5; tentatively, D is TRBD1 (6 bases). CDR1 SGHTA and CDR2 FQGNSA come from the germline V gene. The CDR3 covers 15 residues. Trimming removed 8 bases at V and 1 base at J, with 17 bases between. In DNA form, the CDR3 reads TGTGCCAGCCGTCTACAGGGATCCATCCAAGAGACCCAGTACTTC. The encoded protein is CASRLQGSIQETQYF.

This clone was detected only a few times. This chain uses TRBV11-3 with TRBJ2-1, with D possibly TRBD2 on 7 matching bases. V lost 0 bases, J lost 3 bases, and 15 bases lay in between. Germline assignment: CDR1 SGHNT and CDR2 YENEEA. The CDR3 runs to 17 residues. For the CDR3, the DNA is TGTGCCAGCAGCTTAGACCCTTACAGGGAGGGCTACAATGAGCAGTTCTTC. Protein product: CASSLDPYREGYNEQFF.